Listed below are T cell receptor beta chains from one sample, sequenced in a study of shared clonotypes between healthy human individuals. Data came from immunoSEQ multiplex PCR; TCRdb stores just in-frame clones and leaves some out. Found here are millions of clones, around 96% of them singletons; the top ten hold about 1.1%. The source material was naive CD8+ T cells sorted from blood. The receptor source for this set is a man aged 18-30 years in good health. The CDR3 runs from the conserved cysteine through the conserved F or W. D genes are given only for firm matches. Clone size is stated in some rows and not others, as once, few, many or a class when expanded.

D | J | size | V | CDR3 | DNA
TRBD2 | TRBJ2-1 | - | TRBV7-9 | CASSLVGLAGVEQFF | TGTGCCAGCAGCTTAGTGGGACTAGCGGGAGTTGAGCAGTTCTTC
TRBD2 | TRBJ2-7 | - | TRBV9 | CASSVGSGGPYEQYF | TGTGCCAGCAGCGTCGGAAGCGGGGGGCCCTACGAGCAGTACTTC
- | TRBJ1-5 | - | TRBV27 | CASSPRPSNQPQHF | TGTGCCAGCAGTCCCCGACCGAGCAATCAGCCCCAGCATTTT
- | TRBJ1-6 | - | TRBV28 | CASSYNSPLHF | TGTGCCAGCAGCTATAATTCACCCCTCCACTTT
- | TRBJ2-2 | - | TRBV6-5 | CASSYLDTKFTGELFF | TGTGCCAGCAGTTACCTAGACACGAAATTCACCGGGGAGCTGTTTTTT
- | TRBJ1-2 | - | TRBV6-5 | CASSYDLTSNYGYTF | TGTGCCAGCAGTTACGACCTTACTTCTAACTATGGCTACACCTTC
- | TRBJ2-7 | - | TRBV11-2 | CASSLEPGYEQYF | TGTGCCAGCAGCCTAGAGCCGGGTTACGAGCAGTACTTC
- | TRBJ1-3 | - | TRBV30 | CAWAHQPVRNTIYF | TGTGCCTGGGCACATCAGCCTGTTCGAAACACCATATATTTT
- | TRBJ2-7 | - | TRBV19 | CASSIVLGSYEQYF | TGTGCCAGTAGTATAGTGCTGGGATCTTACGAGCAGTACTTC
- | TRBJ2-1 | - | TRBV28 | CASSPTIAAPQFF | TGTGCCAGCAGTCCCACTATAGCGGCGCCGCAGTTCTTC
- | TRBJ1-1 | - | TRBV6-5 | CASSYHMNTEAFF | TGTGCCAGCAGTTACCATATGAACACTGAAGCTTTCTTT
- | TRBJ2-1 | - | TRBV14 | CASSQGRANEQFF | TGTGCCAGCAGCCAAGGAAGGGCGAATGAGCAGTTCTTC
- | TRBJ2-2 | - | TRBV4-1 | CASSQVYLNTGELFF | TGCGCCAGCAGCCAAGTTTACCTGAACACCGGGGAGCTGTTTTTT
TRBD1 | TRBJ1-2 | - | TRBV9 | CASSASLGQGSYGYTF | TGTGCCAGCAGCGCTTCTTTGGGACAGGGTAGCTATGGCTACACCTTC
- | TRBJ2-2 | - | TRBV10-1 | CASSIQSGSGELFF | TGCGCCAGCAGTATACAGAGCGGGTCCGGGGAGCTGTTTTTT
- | TRBJ1-5 | - | TRBV10-1 | CARSCQPQHF | TGCGCCAGAAGCTGTCAGCCCCAGCATTTT
TRBD1 | TRBJ2-5 | - | TRBV4-1 | CASSQDRGGGETQYF | TGCGCCAGCAGCCAGGACAGGGGGGGAGGAGAGACCCAGTACTTC
TRBD1 | TRBJ2-7 | - | TRBV7-9 | CASSPSWGQGSYEQYF | TGTGCCAGCAGCCCCTCTTGGGGACAGGGATCCTACGAGCAGTACTTC
- | TRBJ1-1 | - | TRBV19 | CASSMYGTSEAFF | TGTGCCAGTAGTATGTACGGGACCTCTGAAGCTTTCTTT
- | TRBJ2-7 | - | TRBV19 | CASSMGRLPYEQYF | TGTGCCAGTAGTATGGGACGGTTACCCTACGAGCAGTACTTC
TRBD1 | TRBJ2-1 | - | TRBV7-8 | CASSLRTGVSYNEQFF | TGTGCCAGCAGCTTAAGGACAGGGGTGTCCTACAATGAGCAGTTCTTC
- | TRBJ2-1 | - | TRBV9 | CASSVRQNEQFF | TGTGCCAGCAGCGTAAGGCAAAATGAGCAGTTCTTC
- | TRBJ1-1 | - | TRBV29-1 | CSVGDLNTEAFF | TGCAGCGTTGGCGACCTGAACACTGAAGCTTTCTTT
TRBD1 | TRBJ2-5 | - | TRBV5-8 | CASSEGQGAFGETQYF | TGTGCCAGCAGCGAAGGACAGGGGGCTTTCGGGGAGACCCAGTACTTC
- | TRBJ2-1 | - | TRBV9 | CASSVVAEGWGEQFF | TGTGCCAGCAGCGTAGTTGCCGAGGGGTGGGGCGAGCAGTTCTTC
- | TRBJ1-1 | - | TRBV28 | CASSQKTGSHTEAFF | TGTGCCAGCAGTCAAAAGACAGGCAGCCACACTGAAGCTTTCTTT
TRBD1 | TRBJ2-7 | - | TRBV6-6 | CASSYRDSLGEQYF | TGTGCCAGCAGTTACCGGGACAGCTTAGGGGAGCAGTACTTC
TRBD2 | TRBJ2-1 | - | TRBV18 | CASSPKRDPYNEQFF | TGTGCCAGCTCCCCTAAGCGGGACCCCTACAATGAGCAGTTCTTC
- | TRBJ2-7 | - | TRBV7-2 | CASSLGESYEQYF | TGTGCCAGCAGCTTAGGGGAATCCTACGAGCAGTACTTC
- | TRBJ2-7 | - | TRBV5-1 | CASSLASSLLGYEQYF | TGCGCCAGCAGCTTGGCCAGTAGCCTCCTAGGATACGAGCAGTACTTC
TRBD1 | TRBJ2-7 | - | TRBV27 | CASTHTGTGTYEQYF | TGTGCCAGCACACATACCGGGACAGGGACCTACGAGCAGTACTTC
- | TRBJ2-7 | - | TRBV28 | CASSLYQHYEQYF | TGTGCCAGCAGTTTATATCAGCACTACGAGCAGTACTTC
TRBD2 | TRBJ2-2 | - | TRBV5-4 | CASSLVSSGGTGELFF | TGTGCCAGCAGCTTAGTTTCTAGCGGGGGGACCGGGGAGCTGTTTTTT
TRBD2 | TRBJ2-1 | - | TRBV4-3 | CASSPGTSGPNEQFF | TGCGCCAGCAGCCCCGGGACTAGCGGACCCAATGAGCAGTTCTTC
- | TRBJ2-1 | - | TRBV29-1 | CSVVHGNWYNEQFF | TGCAGCGTCGTACACGGGAATTGGTACAATGAGCAGTTCTTC
- | TRBJ2-5 | once | TRBV2 | CASHTGYQETQYF | TGTGCCAGTCACACAGGGTACCAAGAGACCCAGTACTTC
- | TRBJ1-1 | - | TRBV5-1 | CASSLGDSMNTEAFF | TGCGCCAGCAGCTTGGGCGACAGCATGAACACTGAAGCTTTCTTT
- | TRBJ2-2 | - | TRBV2 | CASIWASNTGELFF | TGTGCCAGCATTTGGGCTTCGAACACCGGGGAGCTGTTTTTT
TRBD1 | TRBJ1-1 | - | TRBV7-3 | CASSSTGDRDTEAFF | TGTGCCAGCAGCTCAACAGGGGACAGGGACACTGAAGCTTTCTTT
- | TRBJ2-7 | - | TRBV28 | CASSQQGRSYEQYF | TGTGCCAGCAGTCAACAGGGCCGATCCTACGAGCAGTACTTC
- | TRBJ1-1 | - | TRBV7-9 | CASSQGSTEAFF | TGTGCCAGCAGCCAGGGGAGCACTGAAGCTTTCTTT
TRBD1 | TRBJ2-7 | - | TRBV29-1 | CSVGGQVVSYEQYF | TGCAGCGTTGGGGGACAGGTGGTCTCCTACGAGCAGTACTTC
- | TRBJ1-3 | - | TRBV7-8 | CASSTQQPAGNTIYF | TGTGCCAGCAGCACCCAGCAGCCAGCTGGAAACACCATATATTTT
- | TRBJ1-5 | - | TRBV29-1 | CSVGEGYNQPQHF | TGCAGCGTTGGAGAGGGTTACAATCAGCCCCAGCATTTT
TRBD2 | TRBJ2-3 | - | TRBV2 | CASSELASGGFTDTQYF | TGTGCCAGCAGTGAATTAGCTAGCGGGGGCTTCACAGATACGCAGTATTTT
- | TRBJ2-7 | - | TRBV6-6 | CASRVPGTYEQYF | TGTGCCAGCAGAGTCCCCGGAACCTACGAGCAGTACTTC
TRBD1 | TRBJ1-1 | - | TRBV9 | CASSGWDSPRAEAFF | TGTGCCAGCAGCGGCTGGGACAGCCCACGGGCTGAAGCTTTCTTT
TRBD2 | TRBJ2-7 | - | TRBV6-5 | CASSGLAGYYEQYF | TGTGCCAGCAGCGGACTAGCGGGGTACTACGAGCAGTACTTC
- | TRBJ2-3 | - | TRBV4-3 | CASSPRTGTDTQYF | TGCGCCAGCAGCCCTCGGACTGGCACAGATACGCAGTATTTT
- | TRBJ2-6 | - | TRBV7-9 | CASSLPGHPSGANVLTF | TGTGCCAGCAGCTTACCGGGACATCCGTCTGGGGCCAACGTCCTGACTTTC
- | TRBJ2-1 | - | TRBV2 | CASSEAPPGMEQFF | TGTGCCAGCAGTGAAGCGCCCCCGGGGATGGAGCAGTTCTTC
TRBD1 | TRBJ1-2 | - | TRBV10-3 | CAISEAPPGTGNYGYTF | TGTGCCATCAGTGAGGCCCCCCCCGGGACAGGGAACTATGGCTACACCTTC
- | TRBJ2-7 | - | TRBV10-1 | CASSDSNLESEQYF | TGCGCCAGCAGTGATTCCAACCTGGAGAGCGAGCAGTACTTC
TRBD1 | TRBJ1-1 | - | TRBV28 | CASMLRGPIGGSEAFF | TGTGCCAGCATGCTCAGGGGGCCGATAGGAGGGTCTGAAGCTTTCTTT